The clone carrying this T cell receptor (beta chain) showed up many times. Per germline, CDR1 SGHRS and CDR2 YFSETQ. Trimming removed 0 bases from V and 3 bases from J; junction bases left unmatched: 6. The CDR3 is 15 amino acids. This specimen comes from a study of identical twins. TCRdb processed the 5' RACE reads anew with MiXCR; each CDR3 protein has one entry. The sample yields hundreds of thousands of distinct CDR3 sequences, 15% to 20% seen once. In addition, the sample was reused for a study of T cells expressing NK-cell markers.

Specimen: PBMCs. This TCR was sampled from a woman under 30 in good health. The chain links TRBV5-1 to TRBJ2-7, with 7 bases aligning to TRBD2. The CDR3 reads CASSLAGGGGYEQYF. In DNA, the CDR3 is TGCGCCAGCAGCTTGGCGGGGGGAGGAGGCTACGAGCAGTACTTC.